This is a list of T cell receptor beta chains from one sample in a study of blood T cell repertoires in COVID-19. Profiled with immunoSEQ multiplex PCR; TCRdb holds only in-frame clones, not every one. The repertoire holds about 180,000 clones, with around 77% as singletons. Sequenced input: peripheral blood. All receptors derive from a man aged 65-85 years with active or convalescent COVID-19. Both conserved end residues are part of each CDR3. A D gene is named only where the DNA matches it firmly. Some rows mark clone size as missing; the rest say once, few, many or name a class of expanded clone.

clone size,J gene,V gene,D gene,CDR3 DNA,CDR3 protein
NA,TRBJ2-1,TRBV13,NA,TGTGCCAGCAGCTACTCTAACAATGAGCAGTTCTTC,CASSYSNNEQFF
once,TRBJ2-1,TRBV2,TRBD2,TGTGCCAGCAGTCTAGCGGGAGCCCGGGATGAGCAGTTCTTC,CASSLAGARDEQFF
NA,TRBJ1-5,TRBV27,TRBD1,TGTGCCAGCAGTTTATCGGGGACAGGGGAGGGTAGCAATCAGCCCCAGCATTTT,CASSLSGTGEGSNQPQHF
NA,TRBJ1-1,TRBV7-2,TRBD1,TGTGCCAGCAGTTTTGACAGGGGAACACCTGAAGCTTTCTTT,CASSFDRGTPEAFF
NA,TRBJ1-2,TRBV4-2,TRBD1,TGTGCCAGCAGCCAAGTGGGACAGGACTATGGCTACACCTTC,CASSQVGQDYGYTF
NA,TRBJ1-5,TRBV6-1,TRBD1,TGTGCCAGCAGTGAAGCCCCGAAAGGGGGCTATAGCAATCAGCCCCAGCATTTT,CASSEAPKGGYSNQPQHF
NA,TRBJ1-4,TRBV6-5,NA,TGTGCCAGCAGTTCCGCGCATTATGAAAAACTGTTTTTT,CASSSAHYEKLFF
NA,TRBJ1-5,TRBV2,TRBD1,TGTGCCAGCGGCACAGGGGTAAATCAGCCCCAGCATTTT,CASGTGVNQPQHF
NA,TRBJ1-1,TRBV5-1,TRBD1,TGCGCCAGCAGCTTGGACATCGGACAGGGAAACACTGAAGCTTTCTTT,CASSLDIGQGNTEAFF
NA,TRBJ2-1,TRBV3-1/TRBV3-2,NA,TGTGCCAGCAGCCAAGATCGAGGTCAGGGAAAGCAGTTCTTC,CASSQDRGQGKQFF
NA,TRBJ2-7,TRBV18,NA,TGTGCCAGCTCACCGGGGGCCCGCCACGAGCAGTACTTC,CASSPGARHEQYF
NA,TRBJ1-5,TRBV19,NA,TGTGCCAGTAGCCCCCCCGAAGTATGGGACACGAATCAGCCCCAGCATTTT,CASSPPEVWDTNQPQHF
NA,TRBJ2-3,TRBV7-8,NA,TGTGCCAGCAGCTCTGGAGGTACGCAGTATTTT,CASSSGGTQYF
NA,TRBJ2-1,TRBV10-1,NA,TGCGCCAGCAGTGAAGGTCCAGGGAAGAATGAGCAGTTCTTC,CASSEGPGKNEQFF
NA,TRBJ2-5,TRBV18,NA,TGTGCCAGCTCACCCGCAGGGGTCGAGACCCAGTACTTC,CASSPAGVETQYF
NA,TRBJ2-7,TRBV6-5,NA,TGTGCCAGCAGTTACTTGGCAGGGGTCGCCTACGAGCAGTACTTC,CASSYLAGVAYEQYF
few,TRBJ2-1,TRBV11-2,TRBD2,TGTGCCAGCAGCGCCACTAGCGGGACGCAGTTCTTC,CASSATSGTQFF
few,TRBJ2-3,TRBV11-2,TRBD2,TGTGCCAGCAGCGCGGGACTAGAGGGGACCCAGTATTTT,CASSAGLEGTQYF
NA,TRBJ2-6,TRBV5-1,NA,TGCGCCAGCAGCTCGTCCCGGGACACCAACTCTGGGGCCAACGTCCTGACTTTC,CASSSSRDTNSGANVLTF
many,TRBJ2-3,TRBV2,TRBD1,TGTGCCAGCAGGCAGGGGGCAGATACGCAGTATTTT,CASRQGADTQYF
NA,TRBJ2-5,TRBV5-1,NA,TGCGCCAGCAGCTTGGCAGCAGGGGAGGAGACCCAGTACTTC,CASSLAAGEETQYF
few,TRBJ2-7,TRBV7-2,TRBD1,TGTGCCAGCAGCCTGCGGTATGAGGGGGCCCCCCCAAACTACGAGCAGTACTTC,CASSLRYEGAPPNYEQYF
NA,TRBJ2-1,TRBV6-2/TRBV6-3,TRBD2,TGTGCCAGCAGTGAGGGGACTAGCGGTTATATAGGGCGCTACAATGAGCAGTTCTTC,CASSEGTSGYIGRYNEQFF
NA,TRBJ1-2,TRBV5-6,NA,TGTGCCAGCAGCTTGGCCGCTGGGCTCTTTACCCCTACTAACTATGGCTACACCTTC,CASSLAAGLFTPTNYGYTF
NA,TRBJ2-7,TRBV6-5,TRBD1,TGTGCCAGCAGTTACCACCAAGTCCCGGGACAGGCCGAGCAGTACTTC,CASSYHQVPGQAEQYF
NA,TRBJ1-1,TRBV13,NA,TGTGCCAGCAGCTTACAGACAAACACTGAAGCTTTCTTT,CASSLQTNTEAFF
NA,TRBJ1-1,TRBV12-3/TRBV12-4,NA,TGTGCCAGCAGTGAGAGGGCTGAAGCTTTCTTT,CASSERAEAFF
NA,TRBJ2-5,TRBV24-1,TRBD2,TGTGCCACCAGTGATCCCCGGACTAGTGGGGAGACCCAGTACTTC,CATSDPRTSGETQYF
NA,TRBJ2-5,TRBV3-1/TRBV3-2,TRBD2,TGTGCCAGCAGCCAAGGCCTAGCGGGGGCCTCCAAATGGACCCAGTACTTC,CASSQGLAGASKWTQYF
NA,TRBJ1-2,TRBV7-9,NA,TGTGCCAGCAGCTTATCGGGAGGCAACTATGGCTACACCTTC,CASSLSGGNYGYTF
NA,TRBJ2-3,TRBV4-1,TRBD2,TGCGCCAGCAGCCAAGATCCTTCCAGCGGGGGGGCTATAGATACGCAGTATTTT,CASSQDPSSGGAIDTQYF
NA,TRBJ2-6,TRBV19,TRBD1,TGTGCCAGTAGTGGAACGGGACAGGTTGTCTCTGGGGCCAACGTCCTGACTTTC,CASSGTGQVVSGANVLTF
NA,TRBJ2-7,TRBV10-1,TRBD2,TGCGCCAGCAGTGACGTACGATTAGCGGGAGCGCTGGGTGAGCAGTACTTC,CASSDVRLAGALGEQYF
NA,TRBJ1-1,TRBV5-6,TRBD1,TGTGCCAGCAGCTACGAGGGACAGTCGATTTACATGAACACTGAAGCTTTCTTT,CASSYEGQSIYMNTEAFF
NA,TRBJ2-7,TRBV6-5,NA,TGTGCCAGCAGTTACTCCCAGGGGTGGAAGCACGAGCAGTACTTC,CASSYSQGWKHEQYF
NA,TRBJ2-6,TRBV7-3,NA,TGTGCCAGCAGCGCGACAGCTTCTGGGGCCAACGTCCTGACTTTC,CASSATASGANVLTF
NA,TRBJ1-5,TRBV7-2,TRBD1,TGTGCCAGCGGCTCCGGACAGGGGTTTAATCAGCCCCAGCATTTT,CASGSGQGFNQPQHF
NA,TRBJ1-2,TRBV12-3/TRBV12-4,NA,TGTGCCAGCAGGTTCGGGACTACCACTCTCTCCTTC,CASRFGTTTLSF
NA,TRBJ1-2,TRBV2,NA,TGTGCCGGGACTTTTGGCTACACCTTC,CAGTFGYTF
NA,TRBJ2-7,TRBV19,NA,TGTGCCAGTAGTATAGACAAGGACTACTACGAGCAGTACTTC,CASSIDKDYYEQYF
few,TRBJ2-5,TRBV4-1,TRBD2,TGCGCCAGCAGCCAAGAAAGGCTAGCGGGGCCTCACTCGGGGACCCAGTACTTC,CASSQERLAGPHSGTQYF
NA,TRBJ2-3,TRBV9,NA,TGTGCCAGCAGCGCCTATCAGGCTAGCACAGATACGCAGTATTTT,CASSAYQASTDTQYF
NA,TRBJ1-1,TRBV6-5,NA,TGTGCCAGCAGTTACAGCTCATCGGGAGGTGAAGCTTTCTTT,CASSYSSSGGEAFF
NA,TRBJ2-7,TRBV5-6,TRBD2,TGTGCCAGCAGCTTGCGACTAGCGGGAGGGCCCCACGAGCAGTACTTC,CASSLRLAGGPHEQYF
NA,TRBJ2-7,TRBV5-1,TRBD2,TGCGCCAGCAGCTTAGCGGGAGTCTACGAGCAGTACTTC,CASSLAGVYEQYF
NA,TRBJ1-3,TRBV7-9,NA,TGTGCCAGCAGCCTCGGGACAAACTCTGGAAACACCATATATTTT,CASSLGTNSGNTIYF
NA,TRBJ2-5,TRBV18,NA,TGTGCCAGCTCACCGCGCGGCCAAGAGACCCAGTACTTC,CASSPRGQETQYF
many,TRBJ2-2,TRBV5-1,NA,TGCGCCAGCAGCTTGTTACGGGAAATGGCCGGGGAGCTGTTTTTT,CASSLLREMAGELFF
NA,TRBJ1-1,TRBV6-5,NA,TGTGCCAGCAGTTACTCGAGAAGGAGGGAAATCCCTGAAGCTTTCTTT,CASSYSRRREIPEAFF
NA,TRBJ2-5,TRBV12-5,NA,TGTGCTAGTGGTCCAGGGCACGAGACCCAGTACTTC,CASGPGHETQYF
NA,TRBJ2-1,TRBV30,NA,TGTGCCTGGTGCCCTCGGACTAACAATGAGCAGTTCTTC,CAWCPRTNNEQFF